Sequencing of this T cell receptor beta chain was carried out in a study of cytomegalovirus exposure and HLA in healthy donors. Vbeta (60) and Jbeta (13) primers were used in the PCR. Data came from immunoSEQ multiplex PCR; TCRdb stores just in-frame clones and leaves some out. The repertoire holds roughly 60,000 clones, with approximately 77% as singletons. The ends lost 4 bases at V and 4 bases at J; junction bases unmatched: 5. Germline V gene sequence: CDR1 MGHRA, CDR2 YSYEKL. The CDR3 length is 17 residues. This chain links TRBV4-1 with TRBJ2-1, with TRBD2 matching 15 bases. This TCR was recovered from a woman between 40 and 55 years old in good health and CMV-seropositive. Sequencing was performed on PBMCs. The CDR3, as DNA: TGCGCCAGCAGCCCTGGGACTAGCGGGGGGCCATACAATGAGCAGTTCTTC. This translates into CASSPGTSGGPYNEQFF.